The 25 T cell receptor beta chains listed next were all sequenced from one sample in a study of T-cell reconstitution after alpha-beta-depleted transplantation in children. Library preparation (for TCRbeta) was performed with unique molecular identifiers. MiXCR, run by TCRdb on the PCR reads, gives a single entry per CDR3 protein. The table lists fewer than 350,000 distinct CDR3 sequences, around 10% of them singletons, with roughly a quarter in the top ten. This material consisted of peripheral blood, taken 180 days after TCRalphabeta/CD19-depleted stem cell transplant. Source of these receptors: a male patient aged 2 to 10 who had a stem cell transplant for chronic granulomatous disease, so the T cells may come from the graft donor.

This clonotype was seen many times. The chain uses TRBV20-1 and TRBJ2-1, with D possibly matching TRBD2 (5 bases). This CDR3 region has 14 residues. Germline V gives CDR1 DFQATT, CDR2 SNEGSKA (reference sequence). Trimming stripped 0 bases from V and 3 bases from J, with 9 bases between. The CDR3 sequence is CSARDPRGYNEQFF. Here the CDR3 DNA reads TGCAGTGCTAGAGATCCCCGGGGCTACAATGAGCAGTTCTTC.

The V call is TRBV15, the J call TRBJ2-4, with 9 positions matching TRBD2. V was clipped by 3 bases and J by 0 bases; unmatched bases: 12. Germline loops: CDR1 LNHNV, CDR2 YYDKDF (reference sequence). The CDR3 has 19 residues. The DNA for the CDR3 is TGTGCCACCAGCAGTGTAGGCGGGGGGGACGAAATAGCCAAAAACATTCAGTACTTC. This translates into CATSSVGGGDEIAKNIQYF. Supplemented by reference TRBV15 and TRBJ2-4, the full variable domain reads DAMVIQNPRYQVTQFGKPVTLSCSQTLNHNVMYWYQQKSSQAPKLLFHYYDKDFNNEADTPDNFQSRRPNTSFCFLDIRSPGLGDTAMYLCATSSVGGGDEIAKNIQYFGAGTRLSVL.

This clonotype was recorded at least ten times. The chain has TRBV29-1 and TRBJ2-7; D unclear. Germline-derived CDR1 and CDR2 are SQVTM and ANQGSEA. CDR3 length equals 11 residues. V was trimmed by 7 bases and J by 2 bases, leaving 9 bases between them. DNA of the CDR3: TGCAGCGCTGGCAGTCCCTACGAGCAGTACTTC. It codes for CSAGSPYEQYF.

This clonotype was observed many times. CDR3: CATTTAGSYEQYF. DNA for the CDR3: TGTGCCACCACCACGGCAGGGAGCTACGAGCAGTACTTC. V is TRBV28 and J is TRBJ2-7; D possibly matches TRBD1 or TRBD2 (5 bases each). Germline lookup yields CDR1 MDHEN and CDR2 SYDVKM. This CDR3 is built from 13 residues. The V end was cut by 10 bases, the J end by 3 bases, with 16 bases between.

This clonotype was recorded at least ten times. The rearrangement links TRBV29-1 to TRBJ2-3, with 12 nucleotides matching TRBD2. The CDR3 covers 14 residues. The germline CDR1 and CDR2 sequences are SQVTM and ANQGSEA. Trimming removed 6 bases from V and 3 bases from J; junction bases left unmatched: 4. CDR3 loop: CSVILAGGTDTQYF. In nucleotides, the CDR3 is TGCAGCGTCATACTAGCGGGGGGTACAGATACGCAGTATTTT.

This clonotype was counted at least ten times. The chain recombines TRBV5-1 with TRBJ2-7; 9 bases agree with TRBD1. This CDR3 spans 15 amino acids. The V gene end was trimmed by 4 bases and the J gene end by 3 bases; junction bases not matched to a gene: 8. CDR1 SGHRS and CDR2 YFSETQ come from the germline V gene. CDR3 sequence (DNA): TGCGCCAGCAGCCCGGGGGACAGGGCCTTCTACGAGCAGTACTTC. This codes for CASSPGDRAFYEQYF.

This clonotype showed up many times. This chain links TRBV20-1 with TRBJ2-5; no firm D call. V shed 6 bases and J shed 1 base, with 12 bases lying between them. This CDR3 region has 13 residues. The germline CDR1 and CDR2 sequences are DFQATT and SNEGSKA (reference sequence). CDR3 DNA sequence: TGCAGTGCACCAACTACCGCCCAAGAGACCCAGTACTTC. Protein sequence: CSAPTTAQETQYF.

This clonotype was seen ten or more times. Written as DNA, the CDR3 is TGCGCCAGCAGCTTTTCAGGGAGCGAGACCCAGTACTTC. The encoded protein is CASSFSGSETQYF. The gene calls are TRBV5-1 and TRBJ2-5; D possibly uses TRBD1 or TRBD2 (5 bases each). This CDR3 is 13 amino acids long. The V and J ends lost 2 bases and 5 bases respectively, with 10 bases between them. The germline CDR1 and CDR2 sequences are SGHRS and YFSETQ.

There are many counts of this clonotype. The V and J genes are TRBV5-6 and TRBJ2-6; 8 positions match TRBD1. The CDR3 has 18 residues. The J segment lost 3 bases and the V segment lost 1 base, leaving 9 bases of the junction unmatched. The germline CDR1 and CDR2 sequences are SGHDT and YYEEEE. Here the CDR3 reads CASSLLYQGARGANVLTF. CDR3 in DNA: TGTGCCAGCAGCTTGCTTTACCAGGGGGCGCGTGGGGCCAACGTCCTGACTTTC.

This clonotype was counted ten times or more. CDR3 bases: TGCGCCAGCAGCTTGGTGGCTAGCGGCGGGGAGACCCAGTACTTC. This codes for CASSLVASGGETQYF. The chain joins TRBV5-1 to TRBJ2-5; 7 bases match TRBD2. The CDR3 is made up of 15 amino acids. V was pared by 0 bases and J by 5 bases, with 7 bases of the junction left unmatched. Germline V CDR1 and CDR2: SGHRS, YFSETQ. Combining the CDR3 with reference TRBV5-1 and TRBJ2-5 gives the whole variable domain KAGVTQTPRYLIKTRGQQVTLSCSPISGHRSVSWYQQTPGQGLQFLFEYFSETQRNKGNFPGRFSGRQFSNSRSEMNVSTLELGDSALYLCASSLVASGGETQYFGPGTRLLVL.

This clonotype was found many times. The chain uses TRBV6-2 or TRBV6-3 and TRBJ2-4; 8 nucleotides align to TRBD1. Per germline, CDR1 MNHEY and CDR2 SVGEGT. This CDR3 is 18 amino acids long. V lost 7 bases, J lost 2 bases, and 16 bases stayed unmatched. CDR3: CASNSLGQGARSKNIQYF. Here the CDR3 DNA reads TGTGCCAGCAACTCCCTTGGACAGGGAGCGCGGTCCAAAAACATTCAGTACTTC.

This clonotype was seen repeatedly, ten times or more. The gene calls are TRBV28 and TRBJ2-3; TRBD2 matches 12 bases. In germline, CDR1 is MDHEN, CDR2 SYDVKM. The CDR3 covers 17 residues. The J segment lost 0 bases and the V segment lost 7 bases, leaving 8 bases of the junction unmatched. CDR3: CASTFGGTSGSTDTQYF. The DNA for the CDR3 is TGTGCCAGCACCTTCGGGGGGACTAGCGGGAGCACAGATACGCAGTATTTT.

This clonotype was seen repeatedly, ten times or more. The chain combines TRBV25-1 with TRBJ2-1; D is possibly TRBD2 (5 bases). This CDR3 comprises 15 residues. Germline CDR1 is MGHDK and CDR2 is SYGVNS. Trimming pared 6 bases from V and 2 bases from J, leaving 14 bases between. This CDR3 reads CASSPRSGTYNEQFF. The CDR3 DNA follows: TGTGCCAGCAGCCCGCGGAGCGGTACCTACAATGAGCAGTTCTTC.

This clonotype was counted many times. The gene calls are TRBV4-1 and TRBJ2-5; 7 positions agree with TRBD2. This CDR3 contains 16 residues. CDR1 is MGHRA and CDR2 is YSYEKL in the germline V gene. Trimming cost V 2 bases and J 3 bases; bases outside gene matches: 9. CDR3 DNA: TGCGCCAGCAGCCAATTCCAAGCGGGGATAGAAGAGACCCAGTACTTC. Protein: CASSQFQAGIEETQYF.

This clonotype was seen repeatedly, ten times or more. The V gene is TRBV19, the J gene TRBJ2-1; D may be TRBD2 (6 bases). The germline CDR1 and CDR2 sequences are LNHDA and SQIVND (reference sequence). V was pared by 4 bases and J by 2 bases, with 18 bases between. The CDR3 runs to 17 residues. CDR3 coding DNA: TGTGCCAGTAGTACCTTCGGGAGAGTGGGCGCCTACAATGAGCAGTTCTTC. It yields the protein CASSTFGRVGAYNEQFF.

This clonotype showed up many times. This chain connects TRBV7-2 to TRBJ1-1; D is unclear. V shed 2 bases and J shed 1 base, with 8 bases lying between them. The CDR3 runs 14 residues. From germline, CDR1 is SGHTA and CDR2 FQGNSA. CDR3 protein: CASSLSHGNTEAFF. The CDR3 nucleotides are TGTGCCAGCAGCTTATCCCATGGGAACACTGAAGCTTTCTTT. Full variable domain (missing parts from reference TRBV7-2 and TRBJ1-1): GAGVSQSPSNKVTEKGKDVELRCDPISGHTALYWYRQSLGQGLEFLIYFQGNSAPDKSGLPSDRFSAERTGGSVSTLTIQRTQQEDSAVYLCASSLSHGNTEAFFGQGTRLTVV.

This clonotype came up many times. This rearrangement joins TRBV5-1 to TRBJ1-1, with D unclear. CDR1 and CDR2 from the germline V gene are SGHRS and YFSETQ. This CDR3 spans 12 amino acids. With 0 bases removed from V and 7 bases from J, the gap between germline ends came to 7 bases. The CDR3 sequence: CASSLVPGEAFF. DNA for the CDR3: TGCGCCAGCAGCTTGGTTCCCGGTGAAGCTTTCTTT.

Points on this clonotype: A clone one base away is much larger, so this may be a read error. V is TRBV4-1 and J is TRBJ1-5; D remains unclear. The CDR3 has 16 amino acids. The V end lost 0 bases, the J end lost 3 bases, and 12 bases lay between the germline ends. Per germline, CDR1 MGHRA and CDR2 YSYEKL. CDR3 in amino acids: CASSQDWAQVNQPQHF. DNA for the CDR3: TGCGCCAGCAGCCAAGACTGGGCCCAGGTCAATCAGCCCCAGCATTTT.

The sample holds many counts of this clonotype. The chain joins TRBV5-1 to TRBJ2-1; D may be TRBD2 (7 bases). CDR3 length: 14 amino acids. Trimming shortened V by 2 bases and J by 5 bases, and 11 bases separated the two germline ends. CDR1 is SGHRS, CDR2 YFSETQ, per germline. For the CDR3, the DNA is TGCGCCAGCAGCTTTGGGGAGGGGGACAATGAGCAGTTCTTC. Protein: CASSFGEGDNEQFF.

This clonotype was counted ten times or more. J is TRBJ2-3 and V is TRBV10-3; TRBD2 matches 9 bases. Germline assignment: CDR1 ENHRY and CDR2 SYGVKD. CDR3 length equals 15 residues. The J segment lost 2 bases and the V segment lost 3 bases, leaving 3 bases of the junction unmatched. The CDR3 spells CAISDLAGYTDTQYF. CDR3 sequence (DNA): TGTGCCATCAGTGACCTAGCGGGGTACACAGATACGCAGTATTTT.

This clonotype was seen a handful of times. The chain combines TRBV11-2 with TRBJ2-7, with a tentative D call TRBD2 (5 bases). Germline CDR1 SGHAT, CDR2 FQNNGV. V was trimmed by 5 bases and J by 2 bases, leaving 13 bases between them. The CDR3 spans 14 residues. The DNA of the CDR3 is TGTGCCAGCAGCCAGAAACCGAGGGCCTACGAGCAGTACTTC. Translating it yields CASSQKPRAYEQYF.

The chain combines TRBV5-4 with TRBJ2-5, with TRBD2 as a possible D gene (6 bases). The CDR3 loop spans 15 amino acids. V was trimmed by 2 bases and J by 4 bases, leaving 15 bases between them. CDR1 and CDR2 from the germline V gene are SGHNT and YYREEE (reference sequence). The CDR3 here is CASSFSGGIIETQYF. For the CDR3, the DNA is TGTGCCAGCAGCTTTAGCGGCGGGATTATAGAGACCCAGTACTTC.

This clonotype was observed at least ten times. CDR3 sequence (DNA): TGTGCCAGCATAAAGGGGGATACGCAGTATTTT. It codes for CASIKGDTQYF. The chain couples TRBV6-5 to TRBJ2-3; D is perhaps TRBD1 (5 bases). The germline CDR1 and CDR2 sequences are MNHEY and SVGAGI. The CDR3 has 11 residues. With 7 bases removed from V and 6 bases from J, the gap between germline ends came to 8 bases.

This clonotype has ten or more counts. This chain links TRBV14 with TRBJ2-1; D not certain. Looked up from germline, CDR1 is SGHDN and CDR2 is FVKESK. The CDR3 has 13 residues. V was cut by 0 bases and J by 7 bases, with 7 bases left in between. The CDR3 region is CASSQDRVNEQFF. The CDR3 DNA reads TGTGCCAGCAGCCAAGATCGAGTGAATGAGCAGTTCTTC.

This clonotype was seen ten or more times. The V gene is TRBV19, the J gene TRBJ2-3, with D unclear. This CDR3 comprises 13 residues. Germline-derived CDR1 and CDR2 are LNHDA and SQIVND (reference sequence). V was cut by 9 bases and J by 0 bases, with 10 bases left in between. The CDR3 DNA follows: TGTGCCAGCCGACGGGCGAGCACAGATACGCAGTATTTT. Translating it yields CASRRASTDTQYF. The full variable domain, completed using reference TRBV19 and TRBJ2-3, is DGGITQSPKYLFRKEGQNVTLSCEQNLNHDAMYWYRQDPGQGLRLIYYSQIVNDFQKGDIAEGYSVSREKKESFPLTVTSAQKNPTAFYLCASRRASTDTQYFGPGTRLTVL.